This T cell receptor (beta chain) was obtained from a study of blood T cells in healthy people across ages. Points on this clonotype: Its antigen is as yet unknown.

Study-level results: Diversity of TCR beta per million T cells declined in a roughly linear way with age. A strong correlation between TCR beta diversity and naive T cell percentage was seen.

Total RNA, at least 6 micrograms per sample, was extracted from PBMCs. A second roughly 7 to 12 cycle PCR used barcoded and J-beta primers. One entry per CDR3 protein results from TCRdb running MiXCR on the 5' RACE reads. The sample carries 1.5 million to 2 million distinct CDR3 sequences, roughly 27% recorded once. This CDR3 is 15 amino acids long. Trimming took 5 bases from V and 4 from J; bases not matched to a gene: 8. Germline lookup yields CDR1 SGHTA and CDR2 FQGNSA. This chain joins TRBV7-2 and TRBJ2-7, with TRBD2 identical over 10 bases. The receptor was derived from a woman in her 30s in good health. Sequencing used blood. The CDR3 here is CASSDQREGGYEQYF. The CDR3 DNA reads TGTGCCAGCAGCGACCAGCGGGAGGGCGGATACGAGCAGTACTTC.